The source of this T cell receptor beta chain is a study of cytomegalovirus exposure and HLA in healthy donors. Overall study results and limits: According to a later analysis, most TCR beta chains associated with CMV appeared HLA-restricted. Cytomegalovirus-associated TCR beta chains were listed, numbering roughly 150.

The CDR3 runs to 11 residues. In germline, CDR1 is MNHEY, CDR2 SVGAGI. V shed 3 bases and J shed 8 bases, with 7 bases lying between them. A word on this clone: Its antigen remains unknown.

Use of 60 Vbeta and 13 Jbeta primers characterized the PCR. Here immunoSEQ multiplex PCR was the method, and the copy in TCRdb shows in-frame clones only, minus some. This sample's table has tens of thousands of clones. The specimen sequenced was PBMCs. The sequence came from a man between 45 and 60 years old in good health and CMV-seronegative. The chain employs TRBV6-5 and TRBJ1-2, with D possibly TRBD1 on 6 matching bases. The CDR3 reads CASSYGGGYTF. The CDR3 region has the DNA TGTGCCAGCAGTTATGGGGGCGGCTACACCTTC.